This T cell receptor beta chain was found in a study of OX40 agonist ivuxolimab in advanced cancers. Study outcomes and limitations: CD4+ and CD8+ blood T cells expanded clonally by week 6 at 0.1 to 3.0 mg/kg.

A note on this clone: Its specificity is unknown.

In germline, CDR1 is SGHAT, CDR2 FQNNGV. There are 15 residues in the CDR3. V was pared by 6 bases and J by 8 bases, with 20 bases between. Generated by immunoSEQ multiplex PCR, the TCRdb table keeps only in-frame clones and is missing some. The data contain some 67,000 clones, about 91% of them singletons. This clonotype originated in an adult with an advanced solid tumor such as melanoma, head and neck, liver or kidney cancer. The V and J genes are TRBV11-2 and TRBJ2-1; D is tentatively TRBD1 or TRBD2 (5 bases each). Specimen: CD4+ or CD8+ T cells sorted from blood, collected in a trial of the OX40 agonist ivuxolimab. Here the CDR3 DNA reads TGTGCCAGCAGAAAAGGGACCTACCCCACCGATGAGCAGTTCTTC. This translates into CASRKGTYPTDEQFF.